The next 31 T cell receptor beta chains were all read from a single sample in a study of T-cell memory formation after mild COVID-19. TCRdb processed the 5' RACE reads anew with MiXCR; each CDR3 protein has one entry. The table includes roughly 310,000 distinct CDR3 sequences, 15% to 20% detected once. The source material was PBMCs or a T cell subset sorted from them (not recorded which). These receptors came from a young man who had mild COVID-19 (a few samples of this study predate the infection). Cell type and time point are not known.

This clonotype was seen more than once but under ten times. This sequence joins TRBV5-1 and TRBJ1-1; no firm D call. The CDR3 has 14 amino acids. V lost 4 bases and J 4 bases, leaving 14 bases between the germline ends. Germline V lookup: CDR1 SGHRS, CDR2 YFSETQ. The CDR3 DNA is TGCGCCAGCAGCACCGTTAGGGTGGGCACTGAAGCTTTCTTT. Protein product: CASSTVRVGTEAFF.

In its sample, this clonotype was seen a few times. The gene calls are TRBV5-1 and TRBJ1-6; no clear D. The CDR3 consists of 16 residues. Trimming took off 3 bases at V and 7 bases at J, with 17 bases between the two ends. CDR1 is SGHRS, CDR2 YFSETQ, per germline. The CDR3 is CASSSWGGEGNSPLHF. Written as DNA, the CDR3 is TGCGCCAGCAGCTCATGGGGTGGGGAAGGGAATTCACCCCTCCACTTT.

In this sample, this clonotype turned up a few times. CDR3 in amino acids: CASSQVAGGAYNEQFF. The CDR3 DNA sequence: TGTGCCAGCAGCCAAGTTGCGGGGGGGGCCTACAATGAGCAGTTCTTC. The chain is built from TRBV4-2 and TRBJ2-1; 9 bases are shared with TRBD2. Germline V CDR1 and CDR2: LGHNA, YNFKEQ. After removal of 1 base from V and 2 bases from J, the junction contained 3 bases not matched to a gene. The CDR3 spans 16 residues.

This sequence joins TRBV11-3 and TRBJ2-5; D remains unclear. This CDR3 spans 13 amino acids. CDR1 is SGHNT, CDR2 YENEEA, per germline. Trimming left V 3 bases short and J 1 base short, with 6 bases between. The CDR3 DNA follows: TGTGCCAGCAGCTTCAGAACCCAAGAGACCCAGTACTTC. Translating gives CASSFRTQETQYF.

This clonotype was counted only a few times. The chain links TRBV20-1 to TRBJ2-5; tentatively, D is TRBD1 (6 bases). V lost 0 bases to trimming and J lost 4 bases, with 12 bases between them. The germline V gene encodes CDR1 DFQATT and CDR2 SNEGSKA (reference sequence). This CDR3 is 14 amino acids long. The CDR3 reads CSARELTGRETQYF. The CDR3 nucleotides read TGCAGTGCTAGAGAACTAACAGGGAGAGAGACCCAGTACTTC.

This chain joins TRBV5-1 and TRBJ2-3; 7 positions agree with TRBD1. Germline V gene data show CDR1 as SGHRS and CDR2 as YFSETQ. The CDR3 is 15 residues long. The junction had 8 bases not matched to a gene; V was cut back by 5 bases and J by 2 bases. The CDR3: CASRQAGTATDTQYF. In nucleotides, the CDR3 is TGCGCCAGCAGACAAGCAGGGACAGCCACAGATACGCAGTATTTT.

The J gene is TRBJ2-7, the V gene TRBV10-3; D is perhaps TRBD1 (6 bases). Germline CDR1 is ENHRY and CDR2 is SYGVKD. The CDR3 is 12 amino acids. The V end lost 9 bases, the J end lost 0 bases, and 9 bases lay between the germline ends. The CDR3 reads CAIGQSSYEQYF. The CDR3 DNA is TGTGCCATAGGACAGAGCTCCTACGAGCAGTACTTC.

This clonotype was picked up a small number of times. The gene calls are TRBV12-3 or TRBV12-4 and TRBJ1-5; D may be TRBD1 (5 bases). V was trimmed by 3 bases and J by 1 base, leaving 10 bases between them. The CDR3 runs to 15 residues. CDR3 sequence: CASSFQGGSNQPQHF. In DNA, the CDR3 is TGTGCCAGCAGTTTTCAGGGAGGCAGCAATCAGCCCCAGCATTTT.

This clonotype has only a few counts. This rearrangement joins TRBV3-2 to TRBJ2-2; the D call in the table, TRBD2, was not verified against the DNA. TRBV3-2 is labeled a pseudogene. The CDR3 covers 16 residues. Here the CDR3 reads CASSQGTSDYTGELFF. The CDR3 DNA follows: TGTGCCAGCAGCCAAGGGACTAGCGACTACACCGGGGAGCTGTTTTTT.

The rearrangement uses TRBV15 and TRBJ2-3; no clear D gene. Germline CDR1 reads LNHNV; CDR2 reads YYDKDF (reference sequence). This CDR3 spans 14 amino acids. The V end lost 6 bases, the J end lost 1 base, and 11 bases lay between the germline ends. CDR3 in DNA: TGTGCCACCAGACCTCGCACTGGCACAGATACGCAGTATTTT. Its protein is CATRPRTGTDTQYF.

This clonotype was found a few times. The genes are TRBV7-2 and TRBJ1-3; 7 nucleotides match TRBD1. CDR1 is SGHTA and CDR2 is FQGNSA in the germline V gene. With V trimmed by 6 bases and J by 3 bases, 5 bases remained unmatched. This CDR3 spans 14 amino acids. The CDR3 DNA follows: TGTGCCAGCAGTAACAGGGGTGGTGGAAACACCATATATTTT. It yields the protein CASSNRGGGNTIYF.

In its sample, this clonotype was seen a few times. The CDR3 sequence is CASSLPGTGSGEQYV. In nucleotides, the CDR3 is TGTGCCAGCAGTTTACCCGGGACAGGATCTGGCGAGCAGTACGTC. The rearrangement joins TRBV28 to TRBJ2-7; 8 bases agree with TRBD1. CDR3 length: 15 amino acids. After removal of 2 bases from V and 6 bases from J, the junction contained 9 bases not matched to a gene. The germline V gene encodes CDR1 MDHEN and CDR2 SYDVKM.

This clonotype has a count of ten or more. The chain links TRBV20-1 to TRBJ2-3; D is ambiguous. The ends were cut back, 5 bases at V and 2 bases at J, with 11 bases in the middle. The CDR3 is 13 residues long. Germline assignment: CDR1 DFQATT and CDR2 SNEGSKA (reference sequence). This chain's CDR3 is CSALAGITDTQYF. DNA of the CDR3: TGCAGTGCTTTGGCCGGAATCACAGATACGCAGTATTTT.

This sequence joins TRBV4-2 and TRBJ2-7; 8 bases map to TRBD2. V trimming: 4 bases; J trimming: 2 bases; junction bases outside the gene matches: 13. CDR3 length: 17 residues. Germline V lookup: CDR1 LGHNA, CDR2 YNFKEQ. In DNA, the CDR3 is TGTGCCAGCAGCCCGCAGGGGCGGGGGGATAGCCCCTACGAGCAGTACGTC. Amino acid sequence: CASSPQGRGDSPYEQYV.

This clonotype was recorded a few times. The chain has TRBV5-1 and TRBJ1-5, with TRBD1 identical over 12 bases. The CDR3 covers 17 residues. In germline, CDR1 is SGHRS, CDR2 YFSETQ. Trimming removed 3 bases from V and 1 base from J; junction bases left unmatched: 5. DNA of the CDR3: TGCGCCAGCAGCTGGCCGGGACAGGGGGCGAGCAATCAGCCCCAGCATTTT. This codes for CASSWPGQGASNQPQHF.

This clonotype came up a few times. This sequence joins TRBV14 and TRBJ2-7; weak D call: TRBD1 (6 bases). CDR3 length equals 13 residues. The germline V gene has CDR1 SGHDN and CDR2 FVKESK. Trimming shortened V by 5 bases and J by 9 bases, and 17 bases separated the two germline ends. CDR3 in DNA: TGTGCCAGCAGCAGCTCTGGCAGGGGCTTGCAGTACGTC. Translating gives CASSSSGRGLQYV.

The rearrangement uses TRBV5-4 and TRBJ2-3, with D possibly matching TRBD2 (6 bases). Deletions cut 5 bases from V and 2 bases from J, with 9 bases between. CDR1 SGHNT and CDR2 YYREEE come from the germline V gene (reference sequence). This CDR3 contains 13 residues. The CDR3 DNA is TGTGCCAGCAGGCGGGACTCCACAGATACGCAGTATTTT. This codes for CASRRDSTDTQYF.

This clonotype came up a few times. This chain connects TRBV7-2 to TRBJ1-1; D call uncertain. V dropped 1 base and J dropped 12 bases, with 15 bases sitting between them. The CDR3 consists of 13 residues. The germline V gene has CDR1 SGHTA and CDR2 FQGNSA. The CDR3 bases are TGTGCCAGCAGCTTAGATGTCGGTCGGGTCACTTTCTTT. It yields the protein CASSLDVGRVTFF.

A few counts support this clonotype. The CDR3: CATSRDTEAFF. CDR3 DNA sequence: TGTGCCACCAGCAGAGACACTGAAGCTTTCTTT. The genes are TRBV15 and TRBJ1-1; D is ambiguous. Trimming left V 0 bases short and J 4 bases short, with 0 bases between. This CDR3 is 11 amino acids long. The germline V gene encodes CDR1 LNHNV and CDR2 YYDKDF (reference sequence).

This clonotype has just a few counts. The V call is TRBV10-3, the J call TRBJ2-5; maybe TRBD1 (5 bases). This CDR3 is built from 14 residues. V lost 10 bases and J 5 bases, leaving 20 bases between the germline ends. Germline V gives CDR1 ENHRY, CDR2 SYGVKD. CDR3 DNA sequence: TGTGCCAGCAACCCCGGGTGGGGCCCGGAGACCCAGTACTTC. It encodes CASNPGWGPETQYF.

This clonotype has only a few counts. This sequence joins TRBV12-3 or TRBV12-4 and TRBJ2-2; the D gene is possibly TRBD1 (5 bases). The CDR3 loop spans 16 amino acids. The germline V and J ends were trimmed by 5 bases and 0 bases, with 13 bases remaining between them. Here the CDR3 reads CASSPNGHPNTGELFF. The CDR3 nucleotides read TGTGCCAGCAGTCCCAACGGACACCCGAACACCGGGGAGCTGTTTTTT.

The V and J genes are TRBV7-9 and TRBJ2-5, with TRBD1 matching 8 bases. V was pared by 3 bases and J by 5 bases, with 14 bases of the junction left unmatched. The CDR3 spans 17 residues. CDR1 is SEHNR and CDR2 is FQNEAQ in the germline V gene (reference sequence). DNA for the CDR3: TGTGCCAGCAGCTTCCAGGTTCCAGGGGGCCCGGGGGAGACCCAGTACTTC. As protein: CASSFQVPGGPGETQYF.

The chain joins TRBV12-3 or TRBV12-4 to TRBJ1-1; D unresolved. This CDR3 spans 14 amino acids. Deletions cut 4 bases from V and 5 bases from J, with 14 bases between. CDR3 sequence (DNA): TGTGCCAGCAGTTCGGCAGGAGTAGGGACTGAAGCTTTCTTT. As protein: CASSSAGVGTEAFF.

The chain employs TRBV20-1 and TRBJ1-5, with 7 nucleotides matching TRBD1. Trimming took 6 bases from V and 0 from J; bases not matched to a gene: 8. The CDR3 is 15 amino acids. CDR1 and CDR2 (germline): DFQATT, SNEGSKA (reference sequence). The CDR3 reads CSATRQGPSNQPQHF. The CDR3 DNA reads as TGCAGTGCAACTCGACAGGGACCTAGCAATCAGCCCCAGCATTTT.

This clonotype occurred a few times. This chain links TRBV15 with TRBJ1-1, with TRBD1 matching 7 bases. The CDR3 loop spans 13 amino acids. V lost 5 bases, J lost 6 bases, and 6 bases stayed unmatched. The V gene's germline CDR1 is LNHNV and CDR2 YYDKDF (reference sequence). Here the CDR3 DNA reads TGTGCCACCAGCCTGACAGGGTCCCCTGAAGCTTTCTTT. Translation: CATSLTGSPEAFF.

The V and J genes are TRBV20-1 and TRBJ2-7; 8 nucleotides align to TRBD1. Germline V lookup: CDR1 DFQATT, CDR2 SNEGSKA (reference sequence). The CDR3 has 14 amino acids. V lost 4 bases and J lost 2; bases outside the gene matches: 7. The CDR3 DNA reads as TGCAGTGCTACGGACAGGGAACACCCCTACGAGCAGTACTTC. Translating it yields CSATDREHPYEQYF.

This clonotype was counted only a few times. V is TRBV5-6 and J is TRBJ1-6; D gene uncertain. Per the germline V gene, CDR1 is SGHDT and CDR2 is YYEEEE. Trimming took 4 bases from V and 3 from J, leaving 11 bases between them. The CDR3 is 15 amino acids. The CDR3 region is CASSPDGGYNSPLHF. The CDR3 bases are TGTGCCAGCAGCCCGGACGGAGGCTATAATTCACCCCTCCACTTT.

The V and J genes are TRBV20-1 and TRBJ1-1; D is uncertain. Germline CDR1 DFQATT, CDR2 SNEGSKA (reference sequence). V lost 0 bases to trimming and J lost 10 bases, with 12 bases between them. The CDR3 extends over 12 amino acids. The CDR3 reads CSAREGGLSAFF. CDR3 coding DNA: TGCAGTGCTAGAGAAGGAGGGCTGTCAGCTTTCTTT.

This clonotype was detected only a few times. The junction shows a germline mismatch at one end, possibly a read error. The V and J genes are TRBV4-2 and TRBJ1-6, with a weak D call TRBD1 (5 bases). CDR3 length: 16 residues. Germline V lookup: CDR1 LGHNA, CDR2 YNFKEQ. CDR3 DNA sequence: TGTGCCAGCAGCCAAGAGGCCGGGACGGCTATCGGTATAGCGAATTTT. Its translation: CASSQEAGTAIGIANF.

There are a few counts of this clonotype. The chain carries TRBV9 and TRBJ2-1, with unresolved D. Germline CDR1 is SGDLS and CDR2 is YYNGEE. The V end lost 0 bases, the J end lost 8 bases, and 18 bases lay between the germline ends. The CDR3 length is 16 residues. CDR3 residues: CASSVVGIPLSDEQFF. The CDR3 DNA follows: TGTGCCAGCAGCGTAGTAGGGATCCCCCTCAGCGATGAGCAGTTCTTC.

This clonotype was seen only once. This rearrangement joins TRBV4-3 to TRBJ2-1, with D perhaps given as TRBD1 or TRBD2 (5 bases each). Trimming cost V 3 bases and J 12 bases, with 24 bases left between them. Looked up from germline, CDR1 is LGHNA and CDR2 is YSLEER. This CDR3 is built from 16 residues. CDR3 DNA: TGCGCCAGCAGCCAGAGCAGGGAGAACCGGGCGAGACCGCAGTTCTTC. Amino acids: CASSQSRENRARPQFF.